The clone carrying this TCR beta chain was counted ten times or more. Antigen: not known. This CDR3 is 15 amino acids long. Per the germline V gene, CDR1 is LNHDA and CDR2 is SQIVND (reference sequence). V lost 6 bases and J lost 5; bases outside the gene matches: 12. Regions amplified from RNA transcripts were the TCR beta CDR3 regions. A set of HTBI primers served as the primers for a first-round RT-PCR of the TCR CDR3. TCRdb processed the multiplex PCR reads anew with MiXCR; each CDR3 protein has one entry. This repertoire shows roughly 160,000 distinct CDR3 sequences, roughly 9.4% found once; its top ten account for approximately 20%. The data were taken from a study of T cells in Graves' hyperthyroidism and ophthalmopathy. General study results and limits: The model foresaw ophthalmopathy a median around 6.8 months prior to onset.

Clinical symptoms, serum thyroxine and TRAb, thyroid ultrasound and orbital computed tomography were used for the diagnoses. Initially, at the first diagnosis of hyperthyroidism and before any ophthalmopathy symptoms, blood was sampled. This receptor was identified in a woman in her late teens or twenties with Graves' hyperthyroidism that later progressed to Graves' ophthalmopathy. V and J are TRBV19 and TRBJ2-5; 7 bases agree with TRBD2. The sample consisted of blood. CDR3: CASRPGAGEYETQYF. DNA of the CDR3: TGTGCCAGTAGGCCCGGCGCGGGGGAGTACGAGACCCAGTACTTC.